What follows are 27 T cell receptor beta chains derived from one specimen sequenced in a study of T cell clonotyping in hematopoietic cell transplantation. Here immunoSEQ multiplex PCR was the method, and the copy in TCRdb shows in-frame clones only, minus some. The sample shows some 40,000 clones, roughly 96% of them seen only once. The sequencing sample was made of peripheral blood mononuclear cells. The receptors were sampled from a man under 40 in good health. Some clones in this sample may be carry-over from other donors' samples.

The chain employs TRBV27 and TRBJ2-7, with 15 bases identical to TRBD2. CDR1 MNHEY and CDR2 SMNVEV come from the germline V gene (reference sequence). V lost 1 base, J lost 2 bases, and 6 bases stayed unmatched. The CDR3 totals 18 residues. This CDR3 reads CASSLFWGTSGGTYEQYF. The CDR3 DNA follows: TGTGCCAGCAGTTTATTTTGGGGGACTAGCGGGGGGACCTACGAGCAGTACTTC.

The V call is TRBV11-3, the J call TRBJ1-4, with no clear D. The CDR3 contains 12 residues. Germline CDR1 is SGHNT and CDR2 is YENEEA. V shed 0 bases and J shed 7 bases, with 3 bases lying between them. The chain's CDR3 is CASSLEGEKLFF. CDR3 coding DNA: TGTGCCAGCAGCTTAGAAGGTGAAAAACTGTTTTTT.

DNA for the CDR3: TGTGCCAGCAGCTTCGCCAGGGTTCCCCCCGAGCAGTACTTC. This codes for CASSFARVPPEQYF. The V call is TRBV7-2, the J call TRBJ2-7; tentative D call: TRBD1 (5 bases). Germline CDR1 and CDR2: SGHTA and FQGNSA. This CDR3 spans 14 amino acids. The V end lost 3 bases, the J end lost 6 bases, and 15 bases lay between the germline ends.

J is TRBJ1-2 and V is TRBV6-1; 9 nucleotides line up with TRBD1. The germline V gene has CDR1 MNHNS and CDR2 SASEGT. CDR3 size: 15 residues. Germline trimming cut 6 bases from V and 3 bases from J; bases unmatched to any gene: 8. The CDR3 reads CASRWTGAIDYGYTF. The CDR3 DNA sequence: TGTGCCAGCAGATGGACAGGGGCTATTGACTATGGCTACACCTTC.

In its sample, this clone was seen once. This chain connects TRBV30 to TRBJ1-2, with D hard to call. This CDR3 is built from 13 residues. Germline V CDR1 and CDR2: GTSNPN, SVGIG (reference sequence). V was clipped by 0 bases and J by 4 bases, with 9 bases between them. The CDR3 DNA follows: TGTGCCTGGAGTGTATCCGGCATCTATGGCTACACCTTC. Translating gives CAWSVSGIYGYTF.

This clone appeared a single time. The chain couples TRBV2 to TRBJ2-7; weak D call: TRBD1 (5 bases). The CDR3 covers 14 residues. Germline V lookup: CDR1 SNHLY, CDR2 FYNNEI. Between the trimmed V and J ends, which lost 8 bases and 0 bases, there was a span of 14 bases. In DNA form, the CDR3 reads TGTGCCAGCCAGTTCGCGGACAACTCCTACGAGCAGTACTTC. It yields the protein CASQFADNSYEQYF.

The chain carries TRBV4-3 and TRBJ2-1; the match to TRBD2 covers 10 bases. The CDR3 loop spans 19 amino acids. V lost 0 bases and J lost 4; bases outside the gene matches: 12. Germline CDR1 reads LGHNA; CDR2 reads YSLEER. This chain's CDR3 is CASSQERVSGTSVYNEQFF. In DNA form, the CDR3 reads TGCGCCAGCAGCCAAGAACGGGTGTCAGGGACTAGCGTATACAATGAGCAGTTCTTC.

This rearrangement joins TRBV2 to TRBJ2-7, with D perhaps TRBD2 (5 bases). This CDR3 has 14 amino acids. V was trimmed by 3 bases and J by 4 bases, leaving 13 bases between them. The germline V gene encodes CDR1 SNHLY and CDR2 FYNNEI. CDR3: CASSEIAREYEQYF. CDR3 bases: TGTGCCAGCAGTGAGATAGCGCGAGAGTACGAGCAGTACTTC.

The chain joins TRBV14 to TRBJ2-5; 10 bases align to TRBD2. The CDR3 spans 15 residues. Trimming took 1 base from V and 3 from J; bases not matched to a gene: 2. CDR1 and CDR2 from the germline V gene are SGHDN and FVKESK. The CDR3 spells CASSQGGLAKETQYF. CDR3 DNA: TGTGCCAGCAGCCAAGGGGGACTAGCGAAAGAGACCCAGTACTTC.

The chain is built from TRBV27 and TRBJ1-2; 9 nucleotides agree with TRBD1. The CDR3 is 15 residues long. Germline trimming cut 4 bases from V and 5 bases from J; bases unmatched to any gene: 8. In germline, CDR1 is MNHEY, CDR2 SMNVEV (reference sequence). The CDR3 protein is CASSSRTGAAYGYTF. Here the CDR3 DNA reads TGTGCCAGCAGTTCCCGGACAGGGGCGGCATATGGCTACACCTTC.

The chain is built from TRBV27 and TRBJ2-3; 9 nucleotides align to TRBD2. V was pared by 5 bases and J by 5 bases, with 11 bases of the junction left unmatched. This CDR3 is 16 amino acids long. The germline V gene encodes CDR1 MNHEY and CDR2 SMNVEV (reference sequence). The CDR3 region has the DNA TGTGCCAGCAGTCTTGTTGCGGGAGGGCAAGGAGATACGCAGTATTTT. This translates into CASSLVAGGQGDTQYF.

V is TRBV6-5 and J is TRBJ1-5; D is uncertain. The CDR3 spans 13 residues. Per the germline V gene, CDR1 is MNHEY and CDR2 is SVGAGI. The V and J ends lost 2 bases and 9 bases respectively, with 11 bases between them. The CDR3 loop reads CASSYDGSRPQHF. The CDR3 DNA reads TGTGCCAGCAGTTACGACGGCTCGCGGCCCCAGCATTTT.

The CDR3 loop reads CASSSPGGGNSYEQYF. The CDR3 bases are TGTGCCAGCAGTTCCCCCGGGGGAGGGAACTCCTACGAGCAGTACTTC. V usage is TRBV6-5 and J usage is TRBJ2-7, with 7 bases lining up with TRBD2. The CDR3 is 16 amino acids. The junction had 9 bases not matched to a gene; V was cut back by 4 bases and J by 0 bases. Germline values: CDR1 MNHEY, CDR2 SVGAGI.

CDR3 loop: CASSLTSGEVGTIYF. The CDR3 DNA sequence: TGTGCCAGCAGCCTAACTTCGGGGGAGGTCGGCACCATATATTTT. This sequence joins TRBV11-2 and TRBJ1-3; possible D gene TRBD1, 5 bases. Trimming removed 5 bases from V and 9 bases from J, with 20 bases in between. The CDR3 is made up of 15 amino acids. CDR1 is SGHAT and CDR2 is FQNNGV in the germline V gene.

This chain joins TRBV19 and TRBJ2-3, with TRBD2 identical over 8 bases. Trimming at V came to 5 bases and at J to 2 bases, leaving 21 bases not matched to a gene. The CDR3 length is 20 residues. Per the germline V gene, CDR1 is LNHDA and CDR2 is SQIVND (reference sequence). In nucleotides, the CDR3 is TGTGCCAGTAGTCCTCCGGGGCTCAGGTCGGGAGGGTTTTCCACAGATACGCAGTATTTT. Protein product: CASSPPGLRSGGFSTDTQYF.

The chain has TRBV11-2 and TRBJ1-2, with 7 positions matching TRBD1. The V gene's germline CDR1 is SGHAT and CDR2 FQNNGV. This CDR3 region has 17 residues. Trimming at V came to 1 base and at J to 3 bases, leaving 11 bases not matched to a gene. CDR3 bases: TGTGCCAGCAGCTTAGGCAGGGGACAGACCTCCCACTATGGCTACACCTTC. It yields the protein CASSLGRGQTSHYGYTF.

The CDR3 spells CASSFPGTGGGYTF. CDR3 bases: TGTGCCAGCAGCTTCCCCGGGACAGGAGGTGGCTACACCTTC. The genes are TRBV11-1 and TRBJ1-2; 8 bases line up with TRBD1. The J segment lost 7 bases and the V segment lost 3 bases, leaving 7 bases of the junction unmatched. The CDR3 has 14 amino acids. The germline CDR1 and CDR2 sequences are SGHAT and FQDESV (reference sequence).

This CDR3 is CATSRDPVQPYGYTF. The CDR3 DNA sequence: TGTGCCACCAGCAGAGATCCAGTACAACCCTATGGCTACACCTTC. V and J are TRBV15 and TRBJ1-2, with unresolved D. Germline assignment: CDR1 LNHNV and CDR2 YYDKDF (reference sequence). Trimming left V 0 bases short and J 4 bases short, with 12 bases between. The CDR3 extends over 15 amino acids.

The chain uses TRBV9 and TRBJ1-2; no definite D call. Germline V CDR1 and CDR2: SGDLS, YYNGEE. The V end lost 0 bases, the J end lost 2 bases, and 5 bases lay between the germline ends. The CDR3 extends over 13 amino acids. In DNA, the CDR3 is TGTGCCAGCAGCGTAGAACTGAACTATGGCTACACCTTC. The encoded protein is CASSVELNYGYTF.

The chain recombines TRBV11-3 with TRBJ2-3; 10 bases are a match to TRBD2. J gave up 0 bases and V 5 bases, and 5 bases lay outside the gene matches. This CDR3 has 16 amino acids. Germline V gene data show CDR1 as SGHNT and CDR2 as YENEEA. The CDR3 is CASSPKTSGSTDTQYF. The CDR3, as DNA: TGTGCCAGCAGCCCCAAGACTAGCGGGAGCACAGATACGCAGTATTTT.

This clone has just one count. V and J are TRBV6-5 and TRBJ2-1; D is uncertain. With 5 bases removed from V and 10 bases from J, the gap between germline ends came to 9 bases. Germline CDR1 is MNHEY and CDR2 is SVGAGI. The CDR3 is made up of 11 amino acids. CDR3 coding DNA: TGTGCCAGCAGTGGCGGACGGGAGCAGTTCTTC. This sequence encodes CASSGGREQFF.

V gene TRBV5-1 combines with J gene TRBJ2-5; 15 nucleotides match TRBD2. This CDR3 spans 17 amino acids. Germline CDR1 SGHRS, CDR2 YFSETQ. V dropped 2 bases and J dropped 4; count of bases not matched to a gene: 6. The CDR3 here is CASSFRGLAGGVETQYF. CDR3 coding DNA: TGCGCCAGCAGCTTCCGAGGACTAGCGGGAGGGGTAGAGACCCAGTACTTC.

The chain joins TRBV5-4 to TRBJ1-6; D is ambiguous. The V end lost 0 bases, the J end lost 0 bases, and 7 bases lay between the germline ends. Germline V gives CDR1 SGHNT, CDR2 YYREEE (reference sequence). This CDR3 is built from 16 residues. CDR3 DNA: TGTGCCAGCAGCTTGGAAGGGAGCTCCTATAATTCACCCCTCCACTTT. As protein: CASSLEGSSYNSPLHF.

The chain carries TRBV5-4 and TRBJ2-7; D could derive from TRBD1 or TRBD2 (5 bases each). This CDR3 contains 17 residues. The germline V gene encodes CDR1 SGHNT and CDR2 YYREEE (reference sequence). Trimming cost V 4 bases and J 0 bases, with 20 bases left between them. CDR3 coding DNA: TGTGCCAGCAGCCCCCGTGGAGGCAGGGCGCACTCCTACGAGCAGTACTTC. Encoded protein: CASSPRGGRAHSYEQYF.

V usage is TRBV4-2 and J usage is TRBJ1-5; weak D call: TRBD1 (5 bases). V lost 5 bases and J 6 bases, leaving 14 bases between the germline ends. Germline V gene lookup returns CDR1 LGHNA and CDR2 YNFKEQ. There are 14 residues in the CDR3. CDR3 sequence reads: CASSAPGAGQPQHF. CDR3 DNA: TGTGCCAGCAGCGCCCCCGGGGCGGGTCAGCCCCAGCATTTT.

The chain is built from TRBV9 and TRBJ2-5, with TRBD2 identical over 14 bases. The length of the CDR3 is 16 residues. The trim removed 3 bases at V and 5 bases at J, leaving 6 bases unmatched. The V gene's germline CDR1 is SGDLS and CDR2 YYNGEE. This chain's CDR3 is CASSEGTSGRVETQYF. The CDR3 nucleotides read TGTGCCAGCAGCGAGGGGACTAGCGGGAGAGTTGAGACCCAGTACTTC.

The CDR3 loop reads CASEHGGGGVDNEQFF. CDR3 coding DNA: TGTGCCAGCGAACATGGAGGGGGCGGTGTGGATAATGAGCAGTTCTTC. The chain couples TRBV2 to TRBJ2-1, with D perhaps matching TRBD1 (7 bases). Germline CDR1 and CDR2: SNHLY and FYNNEI. The CDR3 totals 16 residues. Deletions cut 8 bases from V and 7 bases from J, with 24 bases between.